Listed below are T cell receptor beta chains from one sample, sequenced in a study of blood T cell repertoires in COVID-19. The method was immunoSEQ multiplex PCR; TCRdb's version includes in-frame clones alone and lacks a portion of them. This repertoire shows 150,000 to 160,000 clones, 80% found once; its top ten account for roughly 0.6%. Sequenced sample: peripheral blood. Receptors originate from a man in his fifties or sixties with acute or convalescent COVID-19. CDR3s include the opening cysteine and the closing phenylalanine or tryptophan. Each record gives: clone size, D gene, V gene, CDR3 length, J gene, CDR3 DNA, CDR3 protein. A D gene is named only where the DNA matches it firmly. Size tells how often a clone was seen (once, few, many) or the class of an expanded clone, and some rows leave it out.

-,-,TRBV6-1,15,TRBJ2-1,TGTGCCAGCAGTGAAGCGCTTCGGCGGGGCAATGAGCAGTTCTTC,CASSEALRRGNEQFF
-,TRBD1,TRBV2,13,TRBJ1-1,TGTGCCAGCAGCCGGGACAGGAACACTGAAGCTTTCTTT,CASSRDRNTEAFF
-,-,TRBV24-1,16,TRBJ1-3,TGTGCCACCAGTGATGTGTCAGGGTCTTCTGGAAACACCATATATTTT,CATSDVSGSSGNTIYF
-,-,TRBV2,14,TRBJ2-3,TGTGCCAGCGGGGGGGCCACTAGCACAGATACGCAGTATTTT,CASGGATSTDTQYF
-,-,TRBV6-6,13,TRBJ1-2,TGTGCCAGCAGTTACTCGGACCGACAGGGCTACACCTTC,CASSYSDRQGYTF
-,-,TRBV2,14,TRBJ1-2,TGTGCCAGCATCAGCCACAGTGGGGCCGGGGGCTACACCTTC,CASISHSGAGGYTF
-,-,TRBV6-1,13,TRBJ2-2,TGTGCCAGCAGTGAAGGGCGGGGCGGGGAGCTGTTTTTT,CASSEGRGGELFF
-,TRBD1,TRBV5-1,14,TRBJ2-5,TGCGCCAGCGCCCCCACAGGGGGCGGGGAGACCCAGTACTTC,CASAPTGGGETQYF
-,-,TRBV7-9,13,TRBJ1-1,TGTGCCAGCAATCAGGGGTCGAACACTGAAGCTTTCTTT,CASNQGSNTEAFF
few,-,TRBV19,15,TRBJ1-4,TGTGCCAGTACCATGCCCCTGGGGCAGGGCGAAAAACTGTTTTTT,CASTMPLGQGEKLFF
-,TRBD2,TRBV6-2/TRBV6-3,17,TRBJ2-3,TGTGCCAGCAGTTATATTCTAGCGGGAAGAAGCACAGATACGCAGTATTTT,CASSYILAGRSTDTQYF
-,TRBD2,TRBV10-1,16,TRBJ2-2,TGCGCCAGCCCCCACGGCGGGAGAGATTTCACCGGGGAGCTGTTTTTT,CASPHGGRDFTGELFF
once,-,TRBV5-1,16,TRBJ2-7,TGCGCCAGCGCGGGGAGGGGGGCGCCGGGCTCCTACGAGCAGTACTTC,CASAGRGAPGSYEQYF
-,TRBD1,TRBV7-9,13,TRBJ1-2,TGTGCCAGCTCTCCCGGGACAGTCTATGGCTACACCTTC,CASSPGTVYGYTF
-,TRBD2,TRBV4-2,15,TRBJ2-1,TGTGCCAGCAGCGAAGGAGGCGGGAGGGCCAATGAGCAGTTCTTC,CASSEGGGRANEQFF
once,TRBD2,TRBV10-3,15,TRBJ2-3,TGTGCCGTGACTAGCGGGGTATACGGGAGAGATACGCAGTATTTT,CAVTSGVYGRDTQYF
-,-,TRBV3-1/TRBV3-2,16,TRBJ2-1,TGTGCCAGCAGCCAAGCTCGTCGAGGAAAAAACAATGAGCAGTTCTTC,CASSQARRGKNNEQFF
-,-,TRBV5-1,15,TRBJ2-1,TGCGCCAGCAGCTTGGCTCTAAGGGAGTACAATGAGCAGTTCTTC,CASSLALREYNEQFF
-,-,TRBV30,14,TRBJ2-5,TGTGCCTGGAGTACCGGGAACCCGCAAGAGACCCAGTACTTC,CAWSTGNPQETQYF
-,TRBD2,TRBV29-1,14,TRBJ2-7,TGCAGCGTCGGACTAGGATCGGCCCTCTACGAGCAGTACTTC,CSVGLGSALYEQYF
once,-,TRBV19,14,TRBJ1-1,TGTGCCAGTAGTATAGGACCAGGGAACACTGAAGCTTTCTTT,CASSIGPGNTEAFF
-,TRBD1,TRBV6-5,12,TRBJ1-1,TGTGCCAGCATCCTGACAGGGACTGAAGCTTTCTTT,CASILTGTEAFF
once,-,TRBV19,14,TRBJ1-3,TGTGCCAGTAGCGAGACAAGGACTGGAAACACCATATATTTT,CASSETRTGNTIYF
-,TRBD2,TRBV5-6,15,TRBJ2-3,TGTGCCAGCAGCTTGAGTGCGGGAGCCACAGATACGCAGTATTTT,CASSLSAGATDTQYF
-,TRBD2,TRBV7-9,15,TRBJ2-2,TGTGCCAGCACCCCACTGCGGGGGTTCACCGGGGAGCTGTTTTTT,CASTPLRGFTGELFF
-,TRBD2,TRBV14,16,TRBJ2-3,TGTGCCAGCAGCCAAGTGGGTAGCGGGAAAAGGAATACGCAGTATTTT,CASSQVGSGKRNTQYF
-,TRBD2,TRBV4-1,14,TRBJ2-7,TGCGCCAGCAGCTCCCGGGACTACGACCACGAGCAGTACTTC,CASSSRDYDHEQYF
-,-,TRBV30,12,TRBJ2-1,TGTGCCTGGAGTGATTCGCGGGGTTTTCAGTTCTTC,CAWSDSRGFQFF
many,TRBD2,TRBV27,15,TRBJ2-7,TGTGCCAGCAGTTTAGGGACTAGCGGCTCCTACGAGCAGTACTTC,CASSLGTSGSYEQYF
-,TRBD2,TRBV4-3,17,TRBJ2-1,TGCGCCAGCAGCCAAGTTGCGGTAGCGGGAGGTTACAATGAGCAGTTCTTC,CASSQVAVAGGYNEQFF
few,TRBD1,TRBV3-1/TRBV3-2,15,TRBJ1-6,TGTGCCAGCAGCCATGACAGGGGATATAATTCACCCCTCCACTTT,CASSHDRGYNSPLHF
-,-,TRBV24-1,17,TRBJ1-1,TGTGCCACCAGTGATTTGCCGCAGGGACTAATGGGGACTGAAGCTTTCTTT,CATSDLPQGLMGTEAFF
-,TRBD2,TRBV27,14,TRBJ2-5,TGTGCCAGCAGTGGCTTGCTGGCGGGAGTGGGGAAGTACTTC,CASSGLLAGVGKYF
-,-,TRBV6-2/TRBV6-3,14,TRBJ2-3,TGTGCCAGCAGCCAAGATTTGGCGGCAGATACGCAGTATTTT,CASSQDLAADTQYF
-,-,TRBV6-5,12,TRBJ1-4,TGTGCCACTGGGAGGTATAATGAAAAACTGTTTTTT,CATGRYNEKLFF
-,-,TRBV24-1,16,TRBJ2-3,TGTGCCACCAGTGACTCCCTAGCTGGAGCCCAGGATACGCAGTATTTT,CATSDSLAGAQDTQYF
-,TRBD2,TRBV7-9,14,TRBJ2-5,TGTGCCAGCAGCTTTAGCGGGGGGTCGGAGACCCAGTACTTC,CASSFSGGSETQYF
-,TRBD2,TRBV4-2,20,TRBJ2-3,TGTGCCAGCAGCCATGGAAAGGGCGGGGGACTAGCGGGGGTCACAGATACGCAGTATTTT,CASSHGKGGGLAGVTDTQYF
-,-,TRBV10-1,11,TRBJ2-5,TGCGCCAGCAGCCAGTGGGAGACCCAGTACTTC,CASSQWETQYF
-,-,TRBV6-5,16,TRBJ2-1,TGTGCCAGCAGTTACTCGACCCGACTAGGTACGGATGAGCAGTTCTTC,CASSYSTRLGTDEQFF
-,TRBD2,TRBV15,17,TRBJ2-3,TGTGCCACCAGCAGGGCACCACTAGCGAAACTCACAGATACGCAGTATTTT,CATSRAPLAKLTDTQYF
-,-,TRBV24-1,19,TRBJ2-2,TGTGCCACCAGTGCTATCCTCCTAGCGTCCGGGTCGAACACCGGGGAGCTGTTTTTT,CATSAILLASGSNTGELFF
-,TRBD1,TRBV5-6,14,TRBJ1-4,TGTGCCAGCAGCTCCGGGACAGGGACCAAAAAACTGTTTTTT,CASSSGTGTKKLFF
few,-,TRBV19,12,TRBJ1-2,TGTGCCAGTTACAAAGTCAACTATGGCTACACCTTC,CASYKVNYGYTF
-,-,TRBV19,14,TRBJ2-4,TGTGCCAGTAGGGAGGGGATGGCCAAAAACATTCAGTACTTC,CASREGMAKNIQYF
-,-,TRBV2,14,TRBJ1-2,TGTGCCAGCAGTGAGGAGGGGACGGGCTATGGCTACACCTTC,CASSEEGTGYGYTF
few,-,TRBV5-1,13,TRBJ1-1,TGCGCCAGCAGCTTGGACAGCTACACTGAAGCTTTCTTT,CASSLDSYTEAFF
-,-,TRBV27,14,TRBJ2-7,TGTGCCAGCAGTCTTAGACAGGCAACCTACGAGCAGTACTTC,CASSLRQATYEQYF
-,-,TRBV5-4,12,TRBJ2-1,TGTGCCACGAGGGGGTCAGGGGATGAGCAGTTCTTC,CATRGSGDEQFF
once,TRBD2,TRBV29-1,15,TRBJ2-3,TGCAGCTCTTCTACAGCGGGAGGCCGCACAGATACGCAGTATTTT,CSSSTAGGRTDTQYF